This T cell receptor beta chain was profiled in a study of T cells after yellow fever vaccination. For the study at large: With SMART-Seq v4 Ultra Low Input, the fractions containing low cell numbers were prepared.

Synthesis of TCR cDNA relied on 5'RACE template switching, which attached a universal primer site and UMIs. Each CDR3 protein is one row after TCRdb ran MiXCR on the 5' RACE reads. Of 350,000 to 450,000 distinct CDR3 sequences in the sample, 15% to 20% are singletons; the top ten hold around 17%. There are a few counts of this clonotype. Its antigen remains unknown. Study-level results: The CD4 and CD8 compartments had a small share of their clonotypes in common. Primary-vaccination clones mostly resurfaced post-booster (about 95% CD4, approximately 90% CD8).

This clonotype originated in a man aged 18-30 years who received the YFV17D yellow fever vaccine. This specimen was PBMCs, taken before the yellow fever booster vaccination.

For the CDR3, the DNA is TGTGCCACCAGTGATTTGATGGCCTCTCGGCAGTACTTC. The encoded protein is CATSDLMASRQYF. The chain has TRBV24-1 and TRBJ2-7; D uncertain. Germline-derived CDR1 and CDR2 are KGHDR and SFDVKD. Trimming left V 0 bases short and J 9 bases short, with 11 bases between. The length of the CDR3 is 13 residues.